This T cell receptor (beta chain) was documented in a study of blood T cell repertoires in COVID-19. Study in general: Collection of acute and convalescent COVID-19 samples took place in the United States, Italy and Spain.

This table comes from immunoSEQ multiplex PCR, and its TCRdb copy is limited to in-frame clones, with some not included. This table holds 400,000 to 500,000 clones, approximately 91% found once. The CDR3 totals 14 residues. Between the trimmed V and J ends, which lost 1 base and 8 bases, there was a span of 14 bases. The germline V gene has CDR1 SGHTA and CDR2 FQGNSA. Material for sequencing was PBMCs or T cells enriched from blood (not recorded which). This chain uses TRBV7-2 with TRBJ1-1, with no clear D. The TCR was taken from a young woman who had been exposed to COVID-19. In DNA form, the CDR3 reads TGTGCCAGCAGCTTAGAGCCCCGTCCGCTCGAAGCTTTCTTT. This gives the protein CASSLEPRPLEAFF.